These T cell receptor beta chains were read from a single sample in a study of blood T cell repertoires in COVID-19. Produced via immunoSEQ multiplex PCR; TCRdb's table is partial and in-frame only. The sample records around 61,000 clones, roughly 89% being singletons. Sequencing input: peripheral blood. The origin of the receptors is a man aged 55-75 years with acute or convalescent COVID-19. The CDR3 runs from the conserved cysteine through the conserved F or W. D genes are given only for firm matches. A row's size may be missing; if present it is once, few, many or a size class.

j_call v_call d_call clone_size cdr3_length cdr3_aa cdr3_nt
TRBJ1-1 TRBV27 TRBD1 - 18 CASSPSPGQGYMNTEAFF TGTGCCAGCAGTCCGTCACCGGGACAGGGGTATATGAACACTGAAGCTTTCTTT
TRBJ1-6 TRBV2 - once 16 CASSPGGSSYNSPLHF TGTGCCAGCAGTCCTGGAGGGAGCTCCTATAATTCACCCCTCCACTTT
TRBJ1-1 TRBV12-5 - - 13 CASGLLGPTEAFF TGTGCTAGTGGTTTGTTGGGGCCCACTGAAGCTTTCTTT
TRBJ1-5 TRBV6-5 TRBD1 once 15 CASSYPGQVKEPQHF TGTGCCAGCAGTTACCCAGGACAGGTCAAAGAGCCCCAGCATTTT
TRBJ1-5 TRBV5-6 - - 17 CASSLRATGRSNQPQHF TGTGCCAGCAGCTTGAGGGCCACAGGTCGAAGCAATCAGCCCCAGCATTTT
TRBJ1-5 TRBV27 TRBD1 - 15 CASSPEGTGGQPQHF TGTGCCAGCAGCCCGGAAGGGACAGGGGGTCAGCCCCAGCATTTT
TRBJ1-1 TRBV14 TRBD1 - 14 CASSHLTGDTEAFF TGTGCCAGCAGCCACTTGACAGGGGACACTGAAGCTTTCTTT
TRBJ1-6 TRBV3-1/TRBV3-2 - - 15 CASSQAPRNNSPLHF TGTGCCAGCAGCCAAGCGCCGCGGAACAATTCACCCCTCCACTTT
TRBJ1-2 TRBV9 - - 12 CASSALGYGYTF TGTGCCAGCAGCGCCCTAGGCTATGGCTACACCTTC
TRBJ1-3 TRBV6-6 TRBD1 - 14 CASRADRAGNTIYF TGTGCCAGCAGGGCGGACAGGGCTGGAAACACCATATATTTT
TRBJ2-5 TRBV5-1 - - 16 CASSLGARTEQETQYF TGCGCCAGCAGCTTGGGCGCTCGGACAGAACAAGAGACCCAGTACTTC
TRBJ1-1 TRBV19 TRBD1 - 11 CASSQGVSAFF TGTGCCAGTAGTCAGGGGGTCAGTGCTTTCTTT
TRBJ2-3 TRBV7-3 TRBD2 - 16 CASSPPRGVLVSAQYF TGTGCCAGCAGCCCCCCACGGGGGGTTTTGGTCAGCGCGCAGTATTTT
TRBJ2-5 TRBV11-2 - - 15 CASSLGGGPQETQYF TGTGCCAGCAGCTTAGGGGGGGGCCCCCAAGAGACCCAGTACTTC
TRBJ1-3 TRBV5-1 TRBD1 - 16 CASSSGTGITGNTIYF TGCGCCAGCAGCTCGGGGACAGGGATTACCGGAAACACCATATATTTT
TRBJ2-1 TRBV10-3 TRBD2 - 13 CAITGLADNEQFF TGTGCCATCACGGGACTAGCGGACAATGAGCAGTTCTTC
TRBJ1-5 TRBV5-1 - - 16 CASSLGIGGSNQPQHF TGCGCCAGCAGCTTGGGTATCGGGGGTAGCAATCAGCCCCAGCATTTT
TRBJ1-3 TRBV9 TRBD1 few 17 CASSSWDRVLLGNTIYF TGTGCCAGCAGCTCCTGGGACAGGGTTCTTCTTGGAAACACCATATATTTT
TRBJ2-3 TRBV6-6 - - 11 CASTAVGTQYF TGTGCCAGCACGGCGGTCGGTACGCAGTATTTT
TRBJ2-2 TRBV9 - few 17 CASSAAGALNYPGELFF TGTGCCAGCAGCGCAGCAGGGGCGCTTAATTACCCCGGGGAGCTGTTTTTT
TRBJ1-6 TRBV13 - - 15 CASSLDSSYNSPLHF TGTGCCAGCAGCTTAGACAGCTCCTATAATTCACCCCTCCACTTT
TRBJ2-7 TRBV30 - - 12 CAWSSGIYEQYF TGTGCCTGGAGTTCGGGGATCTACGAGCAGTACTTC
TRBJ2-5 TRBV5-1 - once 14 CASSLTQLQETQYF TGCGCCAGCAGCTTGACGCAACTCCAAGAGACCCAGTACTTC
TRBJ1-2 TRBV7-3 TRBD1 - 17 CASSLNPPGQGAGGYTF TGTGCCAGCAGCTTAAACCCGCCCGGACAGGGGGCTGGAGGCTACACCTTC
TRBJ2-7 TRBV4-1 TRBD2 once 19 CASSQDSGVGSAGTYEQYF TGCGCCAGCAGCCAAGATAGCGGGGTTGGGAGTGCGGGGACTTACGAGCAGTACTTC
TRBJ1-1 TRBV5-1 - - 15 CASSLGLTGNTEAFF TGCGCCAGCAGCTTGGGACTGACAGGGAACACTGAAGCTTTCTTT